Presented here are 14 T cell receptor beta chains from one specimen sequenced in a study of shared clonotypes between healthy human individuals. Clones were sequenced by immunoSEQ multiplex PCR, and TCRdb holds only the in-frame ones, with some missing. The data show about 800,000 clones, with approximately 97% seen just once and about 0.25% held by the top ten. CD45RO-negative, CCR7-selected cells formed the naive CD8 fraction, which excluded terminally differentiated effector memory CD45RA+ cells. Sequencing input: naive CD8+ T cells sorted from blood. Source of these receptors: a man aged 30 to 45 in good health.

The DNA for the CDR3 is TGCGCCAGCAGCTTGGCCTTGGGACTCCCAGAGACCCAGTACTTC. Amino acid sequence: CASSLALGLPETQYF. The chain couples TRBV5-1 to TRBJ2-5, with D maybe TRBD2 (6 bases). Germline lookup yields CDR1 SGHRS and CDR2 YFSETQ. The V and J ends lost 0 bases and 4 bases respectively, with 13 bases between them. This CDR3 contains 15 residues.

J is TRBJ1-5 and V is TRBV6-6; D may be TRBD1 (6 bases). V lost 2 bases, J lost 3 bases, and 11 bases lay in between. The CDR3 extends over 15 amino acids. Looked up from germline, CDR1 is MNHNY and CDR2 is SVGAGI (reference sequence). The CDR3 DNA is TGTGCCAGCAGTTACGGCACAGGGTACAATCAGCCCCAGCATTTT. Encoded protein: CASSYGTGYNQPQHF.

CDR3 residues: CASSYSQGIPYEQYF. CDR3 DNA: TGTGCCAGCAGTTACAGTCAGGGGATTCCATACGAGCAGTACTTC. J is TRBJ2-7 and V is TRBV6-6; D is possibly TRBD1 (6 bases). CDR3 length: 15 residues. Trimming shortened V by 2 bases and J by 4 bases, and 15 bases separated the two germline ends. Germline CDR1 is MNHNY and CDR2 is SVGAGI (reference sequence).

The genes are TRBV10-3 and TRBJ2-7; D is uncertain. The CDR3 sequence is 14 residues long. V dropped 3 bases and J dropped 0 bases, with 9 bases sitting between them. Germline loops: CDR1 ENHRY, CDR2 SYGVKD. CDR3 sequence (DNA): TGTGCCATCAGTGATCCAGGAACCTCCTACGAGCAGTACTTC. This translates into CAISDPGTSYEQYF.

This clone was counted once. This chain links TRBV7-8 with TRBJ1-4; unclear D gene. The germline CDR1 and CDR2 sequences are SGHVS and FQNEAQ. Trimming removed 2 bases at V and 0 bases at J, with 7 bases between. The CDR3 covers 15 residues. The CDR3 region has the DNA TGTGCCAGCAGCTTACAACGGGCAACTAATGAAAAACTGTTTTTT. Its translation is CASSLQRATNEKLFF. Variable domain in full (rest from reference TRBV7-8 and TRBJ1-4): GAGVSQSPRYKVAKRGQDVALRCDPISGHVSLFWYQQALGQGPEFLTYFQNEAQLDKSGLPSDRFFAERPEGSVSTLKIQRTQQEDSAVYLCASSLQRATNEKLFFGSGTQLSVL.

This chain uses TRBV7-3 with TRBJ1-2; perhaps TRBD1 as D (5 bases). The CDR3 sequence is 13 residues long. CDR1 SGHTA and CDR2 FQGTGA come from the germline V gene. With 2 bases removed from V and 6 bases from J, the gap between germline ends came to 10 bases. The DNA for the CDR3 is TGTGCCAGCAGCTTATACCCAGGGAATGGCTACACCTTC. Its translation: CASSLYPGNGYTF. The full variable domain, its missing parts supplied by reference TRBV7-3 and TRBJ1-2, is GAGVSQTPSNKVTEKGKYVELRCDPISGHTALYWYRQSLGQGPEFLIYFQGTGAADDSGLPNDRFFAVRPEGSVSTLKIQRTERGDSAVYLCASSLYPGNGYTFGSGTRLTVV.

The chain carries TRBV6-5 and TRBJ1-5; D unclear. The CDR3 spans 14 residues. Germline values: CDR1 MNHEY, CDR2 SVGAGI. V was trimmed by 0 bases and J by 5 bases, leaving 8 bases between them. In DNA form, the CDR3 reads TGTGCCAGCAGTTACTCCGGGTTGTATCAGCCCCAGCATTTT. Its translation: CASSYSGLYQPQHF.

This clone was observed once. This rearrangement joins TRBV28 to TRBJ1-1; 7 positions match TRBD1. V lost 6 bases and J lost 2; bases outside the gene matches: 9. Germline V gene sequence: CDR1 MDHEN, CDR2 SYDVKM. The CDR3 runs to 15 residues. In DNA, the CDR3 is TGTGCCAGCAGCCCTTCCGGGACAGATAACACTGAAGCTTTCTTT. This codes for CASSPSGTDNTEAFF.

The chain is built from TRBV29-1 and TRBJ1-1, with a weak D call TRBD1 (6 bases). V was pared by 7 bases and J by 1 base, with 10 bases between. The CDR3 is made up of 12 amino acids. Germline CDR1 reads SQVTM; CDR2 reads ANQGSEA. CDR3 residues: CSAMTGNTEAFF. The CDR3 coding sequence is TGCAGCGCCATGACAGGGAACACTGAAGCTTTCTTT.

The chain combines TRBV28 with TRBJ1-2; D not certain. Between the trimmed V and J ends, which lost 3 bases and 8 bases, there was a span of 10 bases. CDR3 length: 12 residues. From germline, CDR1 is MDHEN and CDR2 SYDVKM. CDR3 sequence (DNA): TGTGCCAGCAGTTTCCTGGGGTCCGGCTACACCTTC. Translation gives CASSFLGSGYTF.

This chain connects TRBV27 to TRBJ1-2; 8 positions match TRBD1. The CDR3 contains 16 residues. Germline trimming cut 10 bases from V and 0 bases from J; bases unmatched to any gene: 13. The germline gives CDR1 MNHEY, CDR2 SMNVEV (reference sequence). In DNA form, the CDR3 reads TGTGCCACTCTCCCGGGACAGGCAGGAACTAACTATGGCTACACCTTC. It yields the protein CATLPGQAGTNYGYTF.

The sample holds one count of this clone. J is TRBJ2-7 and V is TRBV29-1; weak D call: TRBD2 (6 bases). The V end lost 3 bases, the J end lost 5 bases, and 17 bases lay between the germline ends. CDR1 is SQVTM, CDR2 ANQGSEA, per germline. The CDR3 spans 14 residues. The CDR3 spells CSVEAAGLRNEQYF. CDR3 DNA sequence: TGCAGCGTTGAGGCAGCGGGCCTAAGGAACGAGCAGTACTTC.

The chain carries TRBV5-1 and TRBJ2-1; 8 bases align to TRBD1. The V gene end was trimmed by 8 bases and the J gene end by 4 bases; junction bases not matched to a gene: 14. Germline CDR1 reads SGHRS; CDR2 reads YFSETQ. This CDR3 is built from 16 residues. CDR3 sequence: CASRDAPRQGYNEQFF. The CDR3 nucleotides are TGCGCCAGTCGGGACGCCCCCCGACAGGGGTACAATGAGCAGTTCTTC.

Remarks on this clone: Other DNA sequences in this sample translate to the same CDR3. The rearrangement joins TRBV7-6 to TRBJ2-3; D perhaps matches TRBD2 (6 bases). This CDR3 has 13 amino acids. The V and J ends lost 2 bases and 6 bases respectively, with 9 bases between them. Per germline, CDR1 SGHVS and CDR2 FNYEAQ. This CDR3 is CASSLSGADTQYF. DNA for the CDR3: TGTGCCAGCAGCTTATCGGGAGCGGATACGCAGTATTTT.